This paragraph reports one T cell receptor beta chain. Its antigen is not known. The sample is drawn from a study of cytomegalovirus exposure and HLA in healthy donors. At the level of the study: Of the donors genotyped, about 410 in all, 75% to 85% fell in the Caucasian-associated ancestry cluster.

The study sampled nominally healthy donors, though unrecorded immune exposures were likely. Per the germline V gene, CDR1 is SGHRS and CDR2 is YFSETQ. CDR3 size: 15 residues. V shed 0 bases and J shed 5 bases, with 14 bases lying between them. Amplification used 60 Vbeta primers and 13 Jbeta primers. Repertoires were generated with immunoSEQ multiplex PCR, while TCRdb's copy carries only in-frame clones and drops some. The sample records approximately 170,000 clones, approximately 88% being singletons. Study observations and caveats: Later on, analysis showed that most CMV-associated TCR beta chains appeared to be HLA-restricted. The study assumed roughly uniform donor sequencing depth for presence/absence analyses.

The specimen was PBMCs. This TCR was sampled from a boy aged 2 to 10 in good health and CMV-seronegative. This chain uses TRBV5-1 with TRBJ1-1; possibly TRBD1 for D (5 bases). In DNA form, the CDR3 reads TGCGCCAGCAGCTTGGCCGGGCAGGGTCGAACTGAAGCTTTCTTT. It codes for CASSLAGQGRTEAFF.